This T cell receptor (beta chain) was profiled in a study of CD8+CD57+ T cells in acquired aplastic anemia (dated by TCRdb to the late 2010s). At the level of the whole study: DNA extracted from sorted CD4+ and CD8+ cells had a mean of around 3 ug, with a range of roughly 0.18 to 27.4 ug. Mean read counts for healthy donor samples were about 10.8 million for CD4+ cells and 11.0 million for CD8+ cells. The paper as a whole reports these results and caveats: Roughly 30 CD8+ CDR3 sequences were shared between patients and controls but appeared highly expressed in patients and within their immunodominant clones. No significant difference in CD8+ Simpson's diversity was found between patients and healthy controls (P=0.060).

Based on the germline V gene (reference sequence), the CDR1 and CDR2 sequences are DFQATT and SNEGSKA. The CDR3 contains 14 residues, cysteine and phenylalanine counted. Here the CDR3 DNA is all that survives: 42 bases in frame from base 1. V lost 0 bases and J lost 1 base; the stretch between them is 10 bases long. Concerning this clonotype itself: Its antigen is unknown. Within one base of it there is no much larger clone, and no base qualities were kept.

The study deep-sequenced TCR repertoires of sorted CD4+ and CD8+ blood T cells from severe aplastic anemia patients and healthy subjects. Ficoll-Paque density gradient centrifugation was used to isolate peripheral blood mononuclear cells. CD4+ and CD8+ T cells were sorted by FACS or magnetic beads before DNA extraction. Genomic DNA was used as template for profiling of TCR beta VDJ combinations and CDR3 sequences. An Illumina HiSeq 2000 was the platform used for TCR repertoire sequencing. Regarding the original processing steps: Repertoire assessment relied on Simpson's diversity index, CDR3 size and DJ length profiles, and TRBV/TRBJ rearrangement plots. The most abundant DNA sequence in the deep sequencing data was defined as the immunodominant clone. CDR3 amino acid sequences were checked for sharing between subjects and were compared against published repertoires and the VDJdb database. Using fastp at Q25 and MiXCR, TCRdb reprocessed the public reads and kept productive beta chains. All rows with the same CDR3 protein become a single entry with the most common DNA and genes. The V and J calls follow TCRdb's processing rather than the paper's. The sample table records a few hundred thousand distinct CDR3 sequences; just under 70% of these occur just once. Jointly, the top ten make up 4% of the sample.

Here the chain combines TRBV20-1 and TRBJ2-7, and perhaps TRBD2 as D gene, on 5 matching bases. This clonotype was obtained from a human donor in good health, serving as a control. Source material: sorted CD4+, CD8+, or CD8+CD57+ T cells (not recorded which) from PBMCs. The CDR3 loop reads CSARDGSGSYEQYF. The DNA is as follows: TGCAGTGCTAGAGATGGGAGTGGGTCCTACGAGCAGTACTTC.